This T cell receptor beta chain was documented in a study of blood T cell repertoires in COVID-19. Across the study: T cells, B-cell-depleted T cells, or PBMCs provided the cDNA or gDNA that served as material.

Per the original methods: Estimation of nucleated cell counts relied on the amplification of reference gene primers. The repertoire was sequenced with immunoSEQ multiplex PCR; TCRdb's copy has only in-frame clones and lacks some. V and J calls and clone size are those listed in that table; D and trimming were worked out from the DNA. The sample shows about 160,000 clones, just under 80% of them seen only once. Germline V gene data show CDR1 as MNHEY and CDR2 as SMNVEV (reference sequence). The CDR3 is 15 residues long. With 1 base removed from V and 4 bases from J, the gap between germline ends came to 8 bases.

The clonotype was recovered from a woman aged 80 or over with acute or convalescent COVID-19. The sample taken for sequencing was peripheral blood. The rearrangement joins TRBV27 to TRBJ1-6; TRBD1 is a possible D gene (6 bases). CDR3 sequence (DNA): TGTGCCAGCAGTTTATGGGGACAATATAATTCACCCCTCCACTTT. Translation gives CASSLWGQYNSPLHF.